Listed below are T cell receptor beta chains from one sample, sequenced in a study of neurological immune-mediated disorders. TCRdb redid the calling of the 5' RACE reads with MiXCR, one entry per CDR3 protein. The repertoire holds about 80,000 distinct CDR3 sequences, around 4.6% seen once, with about 2.4% in the top ten. The source material was PBMCs. These TCRs come from a woman aged 30 to 39 with multiple sclerosis. CDR3s include the opening cysteine and the closing phenylalanine or tryptophan. Each record gives: V gene, D gene, J gene, clone size, CDR3 protein, CDR3 DNA. D genes are given only for firm matches. Rows give clone size only sometimes, using once, few, many, or a class for an expanded clone.

V gene: TRBV24-1
D gene: .
J gene: TRBJ2-3
clone size: many
CDR3 protein: CATSDPQGFTDTQYF
CDR3 DNA: TGTGCCACCAGTGATCCCCAGGGTTTTACAGATACGCAGTATTTT

V gene: TRBV6-5
D gene: TRBD1
J gene: TRBJ1-6
clone size: .
CDR3 protein: CASQTGSSSPLHF
CDR3 DNA: TGTGCCAGCCAGACAGGGTCTTCTTCACCCCTCCACTTT

V gene: TRBV5-1
D gene: .
J gene: TRBJ1-1
clone size: many
CDR3 protein: CASSFDGPWGTEAFF
CDR3 DNA: TGCGCCAGCAGCTTTGACGGACCCTGGGGCACTGAAGCTTTCTTT

V gene: TRBV7-6
D gene: .
J gene: TRBJ1-1
clone size: many
CDR3 protein: CASSPLVDTEAFF
CDR3 DNA: TGTGCCAGCAGCCCCCTAGTGGACACTGAAGCTTTCTTT

V gene: TRBV12-3/TRBV12-4
D gene: TRBD2
J gene: TRBJ2-2
clone size: .
CDR3 protein: CASSRSGAGELFF
CDR3 DNA: TGTGCCAGCAGTCGAAGCGGGGCCGGGGAGCTGTTTTTT

V gene: TRBV7-6
D gene: .
J gene: TRBJ2-3
clone size: many
CDR3 protein: CASSQPTGESTDTQYF
CDR3 DNA: TGTGCCAGCAGCCAACCCACGGGGGAGAGCACAGATACGCAGTATTTT

V gene: TRBV20-1
D gene: TRBD2
J gene: TRBJ2-1
clone size: many
CDR3 protein: CSASSASGGKSRYEQFF
CDR3 DNA: TGCAGTGCTAGTTCGGCTAGCGGGGGAAAGAGTCGCTATGAGCAGTTCTTC

V gene: TRBV20-1
D gene: TRBD1
J gene: TRBJ2-3
clone size: few
CDR3 protein: CSARVPPGQGNTDTQYF
CDR3 DNA: TGCAGTGCTAGAGTTCCCCCGGGACAGGGAAACACAGATACGCAGTATTTT

V gene: TRBV5-1
D gene: .
J gene: TRBJ2-1
clone size: many
CDR3 protein: CASSLTSGSYNEQFF
CDR3 DNA: TGCGCCAGCAGCTTGACGTCAGGGTCCTACAATGAGCAGTTCTTC

V gene: TRBV6-5
D gene: .
J gene: TRBJ1-1
clone size: .
CDR3 protein: CASHGPENTEAFF
CDR3 DNA: TGTGCCAGCCACGGCCCAGAGAACACTGAAGCTTTCTTT

V gene: TRBV25-1
D gene: TRBD1
J gene: TRBJ2-1
clone size: many
CDR3 protein: CASSDNRGRGDEQFF
CDR3 DNA: TGTGCCAGCAGTGATAACAGGGGGCGCGGCGATGAGCAGTTCTTC

V gene: TRBV3-1
D gene: .
J gene: TRBJ1-2
clone size: .
CDR3 protein: CASSRHDSNYGYTF
CDR3 DNA: TGTGCCAGCAGCCGACACGACTCTAACTATGGCTACACCTTC

V gene: TRBV5-1
D gene: .
J gene: TRBJ2-2
clone size: many
CDR3 protein: CASRPGGFTGELFF
CDR3 DNA: TGCGCCAGCAGACCCGGGGGTTTCACCGGGGAGCTGTTTTTT

V gene: TRBV7-9
D gene: .
J gene: TRBJ2-4
clone size: many
CDR3 protein: CASSLEQGSVIQYF
CDR3 DNA: TGTGCCAGCAGCTTAGAGCAGGGAAGTGTCATTCAGTACTTC

V gene: TRBV12-3/TRBV12-4
D gene: .
J gene: TRBJ2-3
clone size: many
CDR3 protein: CASSFGSGGTDTQYF
CDR3 DNA: TGTGCCAGCAGTTTTGGTAGCGGAGGAACAGATACGCAGTATTTT

V gene: TRBV20-1
D gene: .
J gene: TRBJ1-6
clone size: many
CDR3 protein: CSARGGAAAERINSPLHF
CDR3 DNA: TGCAGTGCTAGAGGAGGGGCGGCGGCGGAAAGGATTAATTCACCCCTCCACTTT

V gene: TRBV7-2
D gene: TRBD1
J gene: TRBJ1-1
clone size: many
CDR3 protein: CASSLGQGSTEAFF
CDR3 DNA: TGTGCCAGCAGCTTGGGACAGGGCAGCACTGAAGCTTTCTTT

V gene: TRBV5-1
D gene: TRBD2
J gene: TRBJ2-1
clone size: many
CDR3 protein: CASSPLAGGPSNEQFF
CDR3 DNA: TGCGCCAGCAGTCCGTTAGCGGGGGGTCCCTCCAATGAGCAGTTCTTC

V gene: TRBV15
D gene: .
J gene: TRBJ2-2
clone size: many
CDR3 protein: CATSRAYREPGELFF
CDR3 DNA: TGTGCCACCAGCAGAGCGTATCGGGAACCCGGGGAGCTGTTTTTT

V gene: TRBV14
D gene: .
J gene: TRBJ1-2
clone size: many
CDR3 protein: CASSQDRTAYYGYTF
CDR3 DNA: TGTGCCAGCAGCCAAGACAGGACAGCATACTATGGCTACACCTTC